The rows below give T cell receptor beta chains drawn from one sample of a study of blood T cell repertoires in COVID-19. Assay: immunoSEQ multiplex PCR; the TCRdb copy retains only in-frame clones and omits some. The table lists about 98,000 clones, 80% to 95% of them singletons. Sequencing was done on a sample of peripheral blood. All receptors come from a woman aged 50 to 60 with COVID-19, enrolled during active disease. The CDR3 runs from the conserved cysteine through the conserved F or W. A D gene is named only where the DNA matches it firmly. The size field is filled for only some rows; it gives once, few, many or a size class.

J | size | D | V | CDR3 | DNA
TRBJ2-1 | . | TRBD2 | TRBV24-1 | CATSDFASAGGSNEQFF | TGTGCCACCAGTGATTTTGCGTCGGCGGGAGGTTCCAATGAGCAGTTCTTC
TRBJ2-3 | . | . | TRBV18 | CASSPGGSTDTQYF | TGTGCCAGCTCACCCGGGGGTAGCACAGATACGCAGTATTTT
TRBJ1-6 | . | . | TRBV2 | CASSEPGLTPLHF | TGTGCCAGCAGTGAGCCCGGTTTAACACCCCTCCACTTT
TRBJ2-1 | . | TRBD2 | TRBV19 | CASSSLAGVLFSNEQFF | TGTGCCAGTAGTAGTCTAGCGGGGGTTCTTTTTTCCAATGAGCAGTTCTTC
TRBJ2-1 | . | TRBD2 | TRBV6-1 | CASSAHFSRLAEVYEQFF | TGTGCCAGCAGTGCCCATTTCTCCCGACTAGCGGAAGTCTATGAGCAGTTCTTC
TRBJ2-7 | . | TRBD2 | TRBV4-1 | CASSPRLAGSYEQYF | TGCGCCAGCAGCCCCCGACTAGCCGGATCCTACGAGCAGTACTTC
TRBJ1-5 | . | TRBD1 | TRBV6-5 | CASRKQGDQPQHF | TGTGCCAGCAGAAAACAGGGGGATCAGCCCCAGCATTTT
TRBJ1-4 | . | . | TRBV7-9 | CASSLGWVEEKLFF | TGTGCCAGCAGCCTGGGCTGGGTTGAGGAAAAACTGTTTTTT
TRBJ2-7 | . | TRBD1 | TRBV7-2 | CASSSRQGVLHEQYF | TGTGCCAGCAGCTCCCGACAGGGGGTTCTACACGAGCAGTACTTC
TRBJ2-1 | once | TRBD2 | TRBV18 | CASSQSRGGLGEQFF | TGTGCCAGCTCACAGAGTCGGGGGGGCCTAGGTGAGCAGTTCTTC
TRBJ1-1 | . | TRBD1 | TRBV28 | CASSPPRTGSEAFF | TGTGCCAGCAGTCCACCCAGGACAGGGTCTGAAGCTTTCTTT
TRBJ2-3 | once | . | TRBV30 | CAWSVGAGWTDTQYF | TGTGCCTGGAGTGTAGGGGCAGGGTGGACAGATACGCAGTATTTT
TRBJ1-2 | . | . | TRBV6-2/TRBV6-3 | CASSPSTGHYGYTF | TGTGCCAGCAGTCCCTCGACAGGTCACTATGGCTACACCTTC
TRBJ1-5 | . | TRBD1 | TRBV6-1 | CASSDGDRGLVNQPQHF | TGTGCCAGCAGTGATGGGGACAGGGGGCTGGTCAATCAGCCCCAGCATTTT
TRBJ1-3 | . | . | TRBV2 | CASSEDSRTIYF | TGTGCCAGCAGTGAGGACTCCCGCACCATATATTTT
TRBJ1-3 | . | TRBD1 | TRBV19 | CASSPTGGDSGNTIYF | TGTGCCAGTAGCCCGACAGGGGGCGACTCTGGAAACACCATATATTTT
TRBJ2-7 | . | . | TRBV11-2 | CASRPVTGRRATYEQYF | TGTGCCAGCAGACCTGTCACTGGGAGGAGGGCTACCTACGAGCAGTACTTC